These T cell receptor beta chains were read from a single sample in a study of vaccination and CD4 T cells after COVID-19. Each CDR3 protein is one row after TCRdb ran MiXCR on the PCR reads. The sample shows approximately 12,000 distinct CDR3 sequences, 61% of them seen only once. No antigen has been identified for these receptors. The sequencing input was CD4+ T cells from blood, cultured in vitro. Receptors originate from a human donor who had recovered from COVID-19. CDR3s include the opening cysteine and the closing phenylalanine or tryptophan. The D gene is left open where the match is weak. The size field is filled for only some rows; it gives once, few, many or a size class.

j_gene | abundance | d_gene | v_gene | CDR3aa | CDR3nt
TRBJ1-6 | . | . | TRBV6-1 | CASRLTKGGPNSPLHF | TGTGCCAGCAGACTCACTAAAGGGGGGCCCAATTCACCCCTCCACTTT
TRBJ1-2 | . | . | TRBV20-1 | CSARPMGRANYGYTF | TGCAGTGCTAGACCTATGGGCAGGGCCAACTATGGCTACACCTTC
TRBJ1-6 | medium-sized | . | TRBV12-3/TRBV12-4 | CASSLASGLGNSPLHF | TGTGCCAGCAGTTTAGCCTCAGGGCTTGGTAATTCACCCCTCCACTTT
TRBJ2-7 | . | . | TRBV20-1 | CSPEGGYEQYF | TGCAGTCCTGAGGGGGGATACGAGCAGTACTTC
TRBJ1-5 | . | . | TRBV19 | CASSIRRGDQPQHF | TGTGCCAGTAGTATCAGGAGAGGAGATCAGCCCCAGCATTTT
TRBJ2-5 | . | TRBD2 | TRBV4-3 | CASSQGLAGGQETQYF | TGCGCCAGCAGCCAAGGACTAGCGGGAGGGCAAGAGACCCAGTACTTC
TRBJ1-1 | once | . | TRBV5-1 | CASSLDPGGGTEAFF | TGCGCCAGCAGCTTGGACCCAGGCGGAGGCACTGAAGCTTTCTTT
TRBJ1-2 | . | TRBD1 | TRBV6-2/TRBV6-3 | CASTDRDNYGYTF | TGTGCCAGCACGGACAGGGATAACTATGGCTACACCTTC
TRBJ1-5 | . | . | TRBV6-1 | CASQFSGHNQPQHF | TGTGCCAGCCAGTTTTCGGGGCACAATCAGCCCCAGCATTTT
TRBJ1-5 | . | . | TRBV27 | CASSLIFGDSNQPQHF | TGTGCCAGCAGTTTAATATTCGGGGATAGCAATCAGCCCCAGCATTTT
TRBJ2-5 | . | . | TRBV4-1 | CASSQDSWDFLGAQYF | TGCGCCAGCAGCCAAGATTCGTGGGATTTCCTTGGGGCCCAGTACTTC
TRBJ1-6 | large | . | TRBV7-8 | CASSLADNSPLHF | TGTGCCAGCAGCTTAGCAGACAATTCACCCCTCCACTTT
TRBJ1-2 | . | . | TRBV7-9 | CASSLEGPYYTF | TGTGCCAGCAGCTTAGAGGGGCCTTACTACACCTTC
TRBJ1-1 | . | . | TRBV7-2 | CASSGALQGMNTEAFF | TGTGCCAGCAGCGGGGCCCTGCAGGGGATGAACACTGAAGCTTTCTTT
TRBJ1-2 | few | TRBD1 | TRBV19 | CASRLDRANYGYTF | TGTGCCAGTAGGCTGGACAGGGCTAACTATGGCTACACCTTC
TRBJ2-2 | . | TRBD2 | TRBV2 | CASRGLADTGELFF | TGTGCCAGCAGGGGACTAGCGGACACCGGGGAGCTGTTTTTT
TRBJ1-6 | few | . | TRBV7-8 | CASSSLGSGYNSPLHF | TGTGCCAGCAGCTCCCTCGGGAGCGGCTATAATTCACCCCTCCACTTT
TRBJ1-5 | few | TRBD1 | TRBV28 | CASSLDRGNQPQHF | TGTGCCAGCAGTTTAGACAGGGGCAATCAGCCCCAGCATTTT
TRBJ2-1 | . | TRBD1 | TRBV5-4 | CASSLTGGPEQFF | TGTGCCAGCAGCCTGACAGGGGGCCCTGAGCAGTTCTTC
TRBJ1-6 | . | . | TRBV20-1 | CSARDRELRTSPLHF | TGCAGTGCTAGAGACAGGGAGTTACGAACTTCACCCCTCCACTTT
TRBJ2-3 | . | TRBD2 | TRBV4-1 | CASSQGLLAGSTDTQYF | TGCGCCAGCAGCCAAGGCCTACTAGCGGGCAGCACAGATACGCAGTATTTT
TRBJ1-5 | . | . | TRBV12-3/TRBV12-4 | CASSFVSGGGNQPQHF | TGTGCCAGCAGTTTTGTTTCCGGGGGCGGCAATCAGCCCCAGCATTTT
TRBJ1-1 | . | . | TRBV11-2 | CASSLDLPSMNTEAFF | TGTGCCAGCAGCTTAGATCTCCCATCGATGAACACTGAAGCTTTCTTT